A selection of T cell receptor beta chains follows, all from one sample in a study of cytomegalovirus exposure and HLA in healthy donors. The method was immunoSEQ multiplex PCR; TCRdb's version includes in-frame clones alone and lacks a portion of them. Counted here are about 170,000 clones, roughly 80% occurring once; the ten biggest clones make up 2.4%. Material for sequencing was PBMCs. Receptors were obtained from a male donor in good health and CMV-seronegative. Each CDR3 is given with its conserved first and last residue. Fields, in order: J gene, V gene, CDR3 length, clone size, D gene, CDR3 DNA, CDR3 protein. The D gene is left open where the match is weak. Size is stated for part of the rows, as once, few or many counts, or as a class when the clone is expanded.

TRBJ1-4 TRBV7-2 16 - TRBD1 TGTGCCAGCAGCTGGAAACGGGACAGGACTAATGAAAAACTGTTTTTT CASSWKRDRTNEKLFF
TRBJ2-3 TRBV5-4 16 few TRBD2 TGTGCCAGCAGCTTCGCGACTAGCGGGGGTCAACTCCCGCAGTATTTT CASSFATSGGQLPQYF
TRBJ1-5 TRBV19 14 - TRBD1 TGTGCCAGTATGAGGACAGGGCTAAATCAGCCCCAGCATTTT CASMRTGLNQPQHF
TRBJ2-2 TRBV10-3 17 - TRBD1 TGTGCCATCAGTGCCTCCCCCGGGACAGGGGGCACCGGGGAGCTGTTTTTT CAISASPGTGGTGELFF
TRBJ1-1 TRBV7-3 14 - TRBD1 TGTGCCAGCAGCTCAGGGGGGATGAACACTGAAGCTTTCTTT CASSSGGMNTEAFF
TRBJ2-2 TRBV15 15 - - TGTGCCACCAGCCCACGCCTCGGGAGCACCGGGGAGCTGTTTTTT CATSPRLGSTGELFF
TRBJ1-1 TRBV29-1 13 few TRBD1 TGCAGCGTTCGGACAGGGGCGGATACTGAAGCTTTCTTT CSVRTGADTEAFF
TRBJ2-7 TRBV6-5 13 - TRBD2 TGTGCCAGCTCGCAGGGAGGGTCCTACGAGCAGTACTTC CASSQGGSYEQYF
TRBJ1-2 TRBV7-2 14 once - TGTGCCAGCAGCTTAAGTGGGGGCAGCGACGGCTACACCTTC CASSLSGGSDGYTF
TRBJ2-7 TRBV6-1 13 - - TGTGCCAGCAGTCACTTAGGAGGCTACGAGCAGTACTTC CASSHLGGYEQYF
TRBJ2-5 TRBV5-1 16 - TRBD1 TGCGCCAGCAGGCGGACAGGGGGCTCTGTTCGAGAGACCCAGTACTTC CASRRTGGSVRETQYF
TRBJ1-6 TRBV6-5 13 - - TGTGCCAGCAGTTACGGCCGGGAGTCACCCCTCCACTTT CASSYGRESPLHF
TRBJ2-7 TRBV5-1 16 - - TGCGCCAGCAGATTCCGGGACTCCCCAATAATCTACGAGCAGTACTTC CASRFRDSPIIYEQYF
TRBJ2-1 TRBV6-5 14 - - TGTGCCAGCAGTTATGGGGCACAGTCCAATGAGCAGTTCTTC CASSYGAQSNEQFF
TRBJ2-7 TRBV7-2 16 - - TGTGCCAGCAGGGACCTGTCGGACGGGCGGGCCTACGAGCAGTACTTC CASRDLSDGRAYEQYF
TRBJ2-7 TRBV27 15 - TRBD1 TGTGCCAGCAGTTCTCCGGGACAGACAGTCTACGAGCAGTACTTC CASSSPGQTVYEQYF
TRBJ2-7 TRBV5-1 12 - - TGCGCCAGCAGCTTGGAAGGGAGTGAGCAGTACTTC CASSLEGSEQYF
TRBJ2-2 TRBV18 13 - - TGTGCCAGCTCACTCACGAACACCGGGGAGCTGTTTTTT CASSLTNTGELFF
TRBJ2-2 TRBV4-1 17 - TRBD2 TGCGCCAGCAGCGCTAGACTAGCGGGGAGCGGCACCGGGGAGCTGTTTTTT CASSARLAGSGTGELFF
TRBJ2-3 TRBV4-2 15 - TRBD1 TGTGCCAGCAGCCAACCAGACAGGGGGAAGGATACGCAGTATTTT CASSQPDRGKDTQYF
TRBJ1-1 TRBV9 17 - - TGTGCCAGCAGCGTAGCTCCGGACGCATATGGGAGCACTGAAGCTTTCTTT CASSVAPDAYGSTEAFF
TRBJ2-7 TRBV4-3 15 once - TGCGCCAGCAGCCAAGACCCCAGTTCCAACTACGAGCAGTACTTC CASSQDPSSNYEQYF
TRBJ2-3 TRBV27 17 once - TGTGCCAGCAGTTTAATTCGGACAGCTACTAGCACAGATACGCAGTATTTT CASSLIRTATSTDTQYF
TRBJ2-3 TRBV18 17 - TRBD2 TGTGCCAGCTCACCACCAGCTAGCGGGAGGCCCACAGATACGCAGTATTTT CASSPPASGRPTDTQYF
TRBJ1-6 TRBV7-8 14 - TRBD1 TGTGCCAGCAGCTCGGGACAGGGTGGTTCACCCCTCCACTTT CASSSGQGGSPLHF